The 25 T cell receptor beta chains presented below share a single source sample, sequenced in a study of T-cell memory formation after mild COVID-19. Using its own MiXCR run on the 5' RACE reads, TCRdb lists one record per CDR3 protein. The sample shows fewer than 450,000 distinct CDR3 sequences, approximately 24% of them seen only once. The specimen was PBMCs or a T cell subset sorted from them (not recorded which). Source of these receptors: an adult woman who had mild COVID-19 (a few samples of this study predate the infection). Cell type and time point are not known.

This clonotype was counted a few times. V and J are TRBV6-5 and TRBJ2-7; 10 bases map to TRBD2. V trimming: 2 bases; J trimming: 4 bases; junction bases outside the gene matches: 11. The length of the CDR3 is 17 residues. Germline-derived CDR1 and CDR2 are MNHEY and SVGAGI. The CDR3 DNA follows: TGTGCCAGCAGTTACGCTCGTAGTCTAGCGGGAGCTTACGAGCAGTACTTC. This translates into CASSYARSLAGAYEQYF.

The gene calls are TRBV5-1 and TRBJ1-1; TRBD1 matches 7 bases. V was pared by 4 bases and J by 4 bases, with 1 base of the junction left unmatched. The CDR3 runs 12 residues. The germline V gene encodes CDR1 SGHRS and CDR2 YFSETQ. CDR3 sequence (DNA): TGCGCCAGCAGCGACAGGGCCACTGAAGCTTTCTTT. Its translation: CASSDRATEAFF.

The gene calls are TRBV12-2 and TRBJ1-2; the table's D gene call, TRBD1, was not cross checked with the DNA. TRBV12-2 constitutes a pseudogene. CDR3 size: 15 residues. CDR3 DNA sequence: TGTGCAAGTCGCGTCTGGACAGGGTTCTTCTATGGCTACACCTTC. Protein: CASRVWTGFFYGYTF.

J is TRBJ2-7 and V is TRBV7-3; TRBD2 matches 14 bases. J lost 3 bases, V lost 4 bases, and 8 bases had no gene match. Per germline, CDR1 SGHTA and CDR2 FQGTGA. This CDR3 contains 17 residues. The CDR3, as DNA: TGTGCCAGCAGCTCCGGACTAGCGGGGGGTAGGTTCTACGAGCAGTACTTC. The encoded protein is CASSSGLAGGRFYEQYF.

The chain carries TRBV19 and TRBJ1-5; TRBD1 aligns across 7 bases. The CDR3 consists of 18 residues. Germline CDR1 and CDR2: LNHDA and SQIVND (reference sequence). V lost 5 bases to trimming and J lost 4 bases; unmatched junction nucleotides: 17. CDR3: CASSEAHSRQGRNQPQHF. The CDR3 region has the DNA TGTGCCAGTAGTGAGGCCCATTCCAGACAGGGCCGAAATCAGCCCCAGCATTTT. The full variable domain, completed using reference TRBV19 and TRBJ1-5, is DGGITQSPKYLFRKEGQNVTLSCEQNLNHDAMYWYRQDPGQGLRLIYYSQIVNDFQKGDIAEGYSVSREKKESFPLTVTSAQKNPTAFYLCASSEAHSRQGRNQPQHFGDGTRLSIL.

This clonotype was counted many times. V and J are TRBV7-2 and TRBJ2-3, with TRBD2 identical over 8 bases. This CDR3 region has 15 residues. V gave up 2 bases and J gave up 3 bases; unmatched junction bases: 4. CDR1 and CDR2 from the germline V gene are SGHTA and FQGNSA. The chain's CDR3 is CASSLTPSGTDTQYF. The CDR3, as DNA: TGTGCCAGCAGCTTAACACCTAGCGGGACAGATACGCAGTATTTT.

This clonotype showed up just a few times. The rearrangement uses TRBV6-5 and TRBJ2-2, with a tentative D call TRBD2 (6 bases). The V gene's germline CDR1 is MNHEY and CDR2 SVGAGI. Trimming stripped 6 bases from V and 5 bases from J, with 16 bases between. This CDR3 has 15 residues. The CDR3 loop reads CASSVPSAGTGELFF. CDR3 nucleotide sequence: TGTGCCAGCAGCGTTCCTAGCGCGGGGACCGGGGAGCTGTTTTTT.

CDR3: CASSLASGDLRIQYF. The CDR3 coding sequence is TGTGCCAGCAGCTTAGCTTCCGGGGACCTTCGGATTCAGTACTTC. The chain couples TRBV7-2 to TRBJ2-4, with D possibly being TRBD1 or TRBD2 (5 bases each). Trimming pared 0 bases from V and 10 bases from J, leaving 16 bases between. The germline V gene encodes CDR1 SGHTA and CDR2 FQGNSA. The CDR3 is made up of 15 amino acids. Full variable domain (outside the CDR3, taken from reference TRBV7-2 and TRBJ2-4): GAGVSQSPSNKVTEKGKDVELRCDPISGHTALYWYRQSLGQGLEFLIYFQGNSAPDKSGLPSDRFSAERTGGSVSTLTIQRTQQEDSAVYLCASSLASGDLRIQYFGAGTRLSVL.

This chain joins TRBV6-1 and TRBJ1-4; D ambiguous. Germline V lookup: CDR1 MNHNS, CDR2 SASEGT. Trimming cost V 4 bases and J 3 bases, with 6 bases left between them. The CDR3 extends over 13 amino acids. DNA of the CDR3: TGTGCCAGCAGTGGGGCTGCTAATGAAAAACTGTTTTTT. This encodes CASSGAANEKLFF.

This rearrangement joins TRBV27 to TRBJ1-6; the match to TRBD1 covers 9 bases. Germline V gene lookup returns CDR1 MNHEY and CDR2 SMNVEV (reference sequence). CDR3 length: 14 residues. J gave up 7 bases and V 5 bases, and 3 bases lay outside the gene matches. The chain's CDR3 is CASSPDRGNSPLHF. In DNA, the CDR3 is TGTGCCAGCAGTCCAGACAGGGGGAATTCACCCCTCCACTTT.

The V gene is TRBV6-1, the J gene TRBJ2-4; TRBD1 agrees at 9 bases. Germline CDR1 is MNHNS and CDR2 is SASEGT. The junction had 8 bases not matched to a gene; V was cut back by 3 bases and J by 8 bases. The CDR3 covers 15 residues. DNA for the CDR3: TGTGCCAGCAGTGAGAAGACAGGGGGTTGGGACATTCAGTACTTC. This translates into CASSEKTGGWDIQYF.

The chain combines TRBV18 with TRBJ1-2, with D tentatively TRBD1 (5 bases). Per germline, CDR1 KGHSH and CDR2 LQKENI. V shed 3 bases and J shed 4 bases, with 12 bases lying between them. The length of the CDR3 is 14 residues. The CDR3 nucleotides are TGTGCCAGCTCACCGGGGCTAACAACCTATGGCTACACCTTC. It translates to CASSPGLTTYGYTF.

V gene TRBV12-3 or TRBV12-4 combines with J gene TRBJ2-1; no definite D call. V was cut by 2 bases and J by 8 bases, with 7 bases left in between. This CDR3 has 12 residues. The chain's CDR3 is CASSLYPDEQFF. The CDR3 bases are TGTGCCAGCAGTTTATATCCGGATGAGCAGTTCTTC.

The CDR3 region has the DNA TGTGCCAGCAGTAACCGAGGGGATGAGCAGTTCTTC. This codes for CASSNRGDEQFF. The rearrangement links TRBV6-2 or TRBV6-3 to TRBJ2-1; tentatively, D is TRBD1 or TRBD2 (5 bases each). V was clipped by 5 bases and J by 8 bases, with 10 bases between them. The germline CDR1 and CDR2 sequences are MNHEY and SVGEGT. The CDR3 is 12 residues long.

The chain recombines TRBV6-5 with TRBJ2-4; D is unclear. The CDR3 length is 17 residues. Trimming removed 0 bases at V and 0 bases at J, with 12 bases between. Germline loops: CDR1 MNHEY, CDR2 SVGAGI. Written as DNA, the CDR3 is TGTGCCAGCAGTTACTCGAACCAGCCCTTAGCCAAAAACATTCAGTACTTC. Translating it yields CASSYSNQPLAKNIQYF.

This clonotype was seen repeatedly, ten times or more. A read error may account for a junction end that differs from germline. This chain uses TRBV7-7 with TRBJ2-2, with D perhaps matching TRBD2 (5 bases). Per germline, CDR1 SSHAT and CDR2 FNYEAQ (reference sequence). The CDR3 has 14 residues. In nucleotides, the CDR3 is TGTGCTAGCAGCCAGAGCGGAAACACCGGGGAGCTGTTTTTT. Translation: CASSQSGNTGELFF.

This clonotype was detected only a few times. This sequence joins TRBV30 and TRBJ2-5; 16 bases align to TRBD2. Trimming cost V 3 bases and J 5 bases; bases outside gene matches: 6. Germline V gives CDR1 GTSNPN, CDR2 SVGIG (reference sequence). The length of the CDR3 is 16 residues. The CDR3: CAWRPGLAGGRETQYF. DNA of the CDR3: TGTGCCTGGAGGCCGGGACTAGCGGGGGGGCGTGAGACCCAGTACTTC.

The V gene is TRBV13, the J gene TRBJ2-3, with TRBD1 matching 7 bases. CDR1 PRHDT and CDR2 FYEKMQ come from the germline V gene (reference sequence). V was pared by 4 bases and J by 2 bases, with 12 bases of the junction left unmatched. The CDR3 contains 17 residues. CDR3 sequence (DNA): TGTGCCAGCAGCTCGAGGGGGCAAACTGGGGCCACAGATACGCAGTATTTT. Amino acids: CASSSRGQTGATDTQYF.

This clonotype was counted only a few times. The rearrangement uses TRBV20-1 and TRBJ2-7, with 12 bases lining up with TRBD2. The CDR3 spans 15 residues. Germline assignment: CDR1 DFQATT and CDR2 SNEGSKA (reference sequence). Losses at the gene ends were 3 bases for V and 2 bases for J; bases not matched to a gene: 5. The DNA for the CDR3 is TGCAGTGCTAGGGGACTAGCGGGCCAAACCTACGAGCAGTACTTC. As protein: CSARGLAGQTYEQYF.

This clonotype has only a few counts. The chain's CDR3 is CASSQGMGQGAYEQYF. CDR3 nucleotide sequence: TGCGCCAGCAGCCAAGGGATGGGACAGGGGGCATACGAGCAGTACTTC. This rearrangement joins TRBV4-3 to TRBJ2-7; 12 nucleotides line up with TRBD1. This CDR3 has 16 residues. V gave up 1 base and J gave up 4 bases; unmatched junction bases: 5. Germline V lookup: CDR1 LGHNA, CDR2 YSLEER.

This chain uses TRBV20-1 with TRBJ2-3, with TRBD2 identical over 9 bases. After removal of 3 bases from V and 9 bases from J, the junction contained 13 bases not matched to a gene. Germline V gene sequence: CDR1 DFQATT, CDR2 SNEGSKA (reference sequence). There are 15 residues in the CDR3. The CDR3 loop reads CSARAVAGDKLTQYF. CDR3 DNA sequence: TGCAGTGCTAGGGCCGTAGCGGGGGATAAACTCACGCAGTATTTT.

In this sample, this clonotype turned up a few times. The gene calls are TRBV12-3 or TRBV12-4 and TRBJ1-5; the match to TRBD1 covers 7 bases. With V trimmed by 4 bases and J by 3 bases, 6 bases remained unmatched. The length of the CDR3 is 15 residues. Here the CDR3 reads CASSSSDRVNQPQHF. The CDR3 DNA is TGTGCCAGCAGTTCCTCCGACAGGGTCAATCAGCCCCAGCATTTT.

There are a few counts of this clonotype. The chain recombines TRBV5-1 with TRBJ1-2, with no clear D. CDR3 length: 16 residues. Germline CDR1 and CDR2: SGHRS and YFSETQ. V was pared by 0 bases and J by 3 bases, with 15 bases between. This CDR3 reads CASSLAHFGEYYGYTF. DNA of the CDR3: TGCGCCAGCAGCTTGGCCCACTTCGGAGAGTACTATGGCTACACCTTC.

CDR3: CASSWGDSDNSPLHF. As DNA, the CDR3 is TGCGCCAGCAGCTGGGGGGACAGTGATAATTCACCCCTCCACTTT. The chain uses TRBV5-1 and TRBJ1-6, with 7 bases identical to TRBD1. Germline CDR1 is SGHRS and CDR2 is YFSETQ. This CDR3 contains 15 residues. Trimming cost V 3 bases and J 5 bases; bases outside gene matches: 5.

This clonotype was detected ten times or more. The CDR3 sequence: CASSRSRGRMSGRADNEQFF. The DNA of the CDR3 is TGCGCCAGCAGCCGAAGCAGGGGGCGCATGAGCGGGAGGGCCGACAATGAGCAGTTCTTC. The chain has TRBV4-3 and TRBJ2-1, with 10 positions matching TRBD2. Trimming cost V 4 bases and J 5 bases; bases outside gene matches: 20. The CDR3 is made up of 20 amino acids. Germline V gives CDR1 LGHNA, CDR2 YSLEER.